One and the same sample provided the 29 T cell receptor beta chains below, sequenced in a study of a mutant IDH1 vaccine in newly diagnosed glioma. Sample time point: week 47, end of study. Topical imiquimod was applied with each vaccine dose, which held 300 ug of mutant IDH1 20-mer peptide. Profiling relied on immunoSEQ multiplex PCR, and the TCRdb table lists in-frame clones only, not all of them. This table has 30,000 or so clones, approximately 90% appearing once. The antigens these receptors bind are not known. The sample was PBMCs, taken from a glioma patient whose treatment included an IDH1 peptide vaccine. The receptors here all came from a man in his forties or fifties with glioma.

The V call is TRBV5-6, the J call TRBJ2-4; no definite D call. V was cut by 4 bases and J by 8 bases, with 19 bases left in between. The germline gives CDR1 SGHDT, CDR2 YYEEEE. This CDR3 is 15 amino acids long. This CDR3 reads CASSRTGQAEDIQYF. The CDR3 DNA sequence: TGTGCCAGCAGCCGAACGGGCCAGGCTGAGGACATTCAGTACTTC.

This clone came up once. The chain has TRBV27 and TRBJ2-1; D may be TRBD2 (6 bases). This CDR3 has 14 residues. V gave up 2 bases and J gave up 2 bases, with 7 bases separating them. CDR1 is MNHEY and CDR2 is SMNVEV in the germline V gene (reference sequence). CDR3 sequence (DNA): TGTGCCAGCAGTTTACTAGCGCCCTACAATGAGCAGTTCTTC. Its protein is CASSLLAPYNEQFF.

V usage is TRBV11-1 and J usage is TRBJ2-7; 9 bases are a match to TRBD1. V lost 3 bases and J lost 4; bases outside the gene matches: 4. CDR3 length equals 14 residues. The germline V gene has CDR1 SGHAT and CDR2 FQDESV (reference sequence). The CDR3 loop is CASSLDRGGYEQYV. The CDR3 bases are TGTGCCAGCAGCTTGGACAGGGGAGGTTACGAGCAGTACGTC.

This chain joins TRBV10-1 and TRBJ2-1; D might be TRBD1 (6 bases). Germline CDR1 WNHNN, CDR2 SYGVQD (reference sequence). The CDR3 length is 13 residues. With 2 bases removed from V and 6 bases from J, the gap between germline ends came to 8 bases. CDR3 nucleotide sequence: TGCGCCAGCAGTGAGCCGACAGGCAATGAGCAGTTCTTC. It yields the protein CASSEPTGNEQFF.

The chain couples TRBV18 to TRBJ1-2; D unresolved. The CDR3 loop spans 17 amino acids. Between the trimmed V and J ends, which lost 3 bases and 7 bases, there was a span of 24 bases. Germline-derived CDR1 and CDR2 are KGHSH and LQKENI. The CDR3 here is CASSPSPPGPMSSGYTF. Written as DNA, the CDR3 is TGTGCCAGCTCACCTAGCCCTCCGGGTCCGATGTCTAGTGGCTACACCTTC. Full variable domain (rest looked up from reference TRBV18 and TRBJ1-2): NAGVMQNPRHLVRRRGQEARLRCSPMKGHSHVYWYRQLPEEGLKFMVYLQKENIIDESGMPKERFSAEFPKEGPSILRIQQVVRGDSAAYFCASSPSPPGPMSSGYTFGSGTRLTVV.

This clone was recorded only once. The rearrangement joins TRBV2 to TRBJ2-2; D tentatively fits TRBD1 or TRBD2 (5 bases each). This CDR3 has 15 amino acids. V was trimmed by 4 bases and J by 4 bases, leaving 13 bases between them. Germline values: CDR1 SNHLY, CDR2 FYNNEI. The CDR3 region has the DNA TGTGCCAGCAGTGGCCAAATGGGACGCACCGGGGAGCTGTTTTTT. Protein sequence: CASSGQMGRTGELFF.

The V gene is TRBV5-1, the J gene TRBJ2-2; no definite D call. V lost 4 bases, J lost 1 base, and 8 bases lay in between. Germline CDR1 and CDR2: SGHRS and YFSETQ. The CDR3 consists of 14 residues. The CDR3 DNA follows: TGCGCCAGCAGCCCCCGACAGAACACCGGGGAGCTGTTTTTT. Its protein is CASSPRQNTGELFF.

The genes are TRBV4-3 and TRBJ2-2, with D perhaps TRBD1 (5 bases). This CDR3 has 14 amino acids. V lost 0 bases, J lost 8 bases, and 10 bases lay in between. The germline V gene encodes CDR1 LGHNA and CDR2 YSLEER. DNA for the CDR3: TGCGCCAGCAGCCAAGACTGGACAACTGGGGAGCTGTTTTTT. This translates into CASSQDWTTGELFF.

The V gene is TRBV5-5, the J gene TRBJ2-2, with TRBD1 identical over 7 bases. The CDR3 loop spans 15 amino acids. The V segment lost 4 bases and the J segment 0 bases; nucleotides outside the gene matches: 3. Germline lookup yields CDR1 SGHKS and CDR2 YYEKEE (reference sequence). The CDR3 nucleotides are TGTGCCAGCAGCCGACAGGGTGCGAACACCGGGGAGCTGTTTTTT. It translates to CASSRQGANTGELFF.

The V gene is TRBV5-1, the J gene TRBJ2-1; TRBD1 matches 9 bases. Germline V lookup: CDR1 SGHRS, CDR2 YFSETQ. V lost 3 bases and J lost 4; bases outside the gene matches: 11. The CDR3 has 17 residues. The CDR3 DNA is TGCGCCAGCAGCTCTGGGGCCGGGACAGGGCCATACAATGAGCAGTTCTTC. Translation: CASSSGAGTGPYNEQFF.

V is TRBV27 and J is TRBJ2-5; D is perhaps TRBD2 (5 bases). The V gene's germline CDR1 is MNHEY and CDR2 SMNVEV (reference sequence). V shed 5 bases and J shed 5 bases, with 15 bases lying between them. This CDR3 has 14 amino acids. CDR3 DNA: TGTGCCAGCAGTCACAAACTGGGAGCGGAGACCCAGTACTTC. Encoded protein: CASSHKLGAETQYF.

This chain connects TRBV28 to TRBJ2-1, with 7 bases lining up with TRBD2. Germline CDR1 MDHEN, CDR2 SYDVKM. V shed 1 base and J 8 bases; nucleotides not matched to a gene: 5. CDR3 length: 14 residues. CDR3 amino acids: CASSLSLAVDEQFF. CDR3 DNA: TGTGCCAGCAGTTTATCCCTAGCGGTCGATGAGCAGTTCTTC.

This CDR3 reads CASRRGAGSYEQYF. The DNA of the CDR3 is TGTGCCAGCAGGCGAGGGGCAGGCTCCTACGAGCAGTACTTC. The V and J genes are TRBV27 and TRBJ2-5; D is tentatively TRBD1 or TRBD2 (5 bases each). The J call may be faulty, since TRBJ2-7 better matches the DNA end. The V gene's germline CDR1 is MNHEY and CDR2 SMNVEV (reference sequence). The CDR3 runs to 14 residues.

Here the CDR3 reads CATDRDRGSDTEAFF. The CDR3 DNA follows: TGCGCCACCGACCGGGACAGGGGTTCGGACACTGAAGCTTTCTTT. This chain links TRBV5-1 with TRBJ1-1; TRBD1 matches 10 bases. The V gene's germline CDR1 is SGHRS and CDR2 YFSETQ. V trimming: 9 bases; J trimming: 3 bases; junction bases outside the gene matches: 11. This CDR3 has 15 amino acids.

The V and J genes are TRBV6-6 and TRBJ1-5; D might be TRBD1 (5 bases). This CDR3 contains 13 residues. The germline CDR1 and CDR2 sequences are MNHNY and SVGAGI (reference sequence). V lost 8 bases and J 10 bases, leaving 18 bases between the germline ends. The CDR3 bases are TGTGCCAGCTGTCGTGGGGGGGTCGAACCCCAGCATTTT. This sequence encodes CASCRGGVEPQHF.

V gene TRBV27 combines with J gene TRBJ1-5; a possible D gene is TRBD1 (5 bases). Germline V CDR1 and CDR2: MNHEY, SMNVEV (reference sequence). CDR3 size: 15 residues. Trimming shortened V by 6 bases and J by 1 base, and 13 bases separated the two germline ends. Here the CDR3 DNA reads TGTGCCAGCAGCCTCCAGGGTCTAAGCAATCAGCCCCAGCATTTT. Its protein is CASSLQGLSNQPQHF.

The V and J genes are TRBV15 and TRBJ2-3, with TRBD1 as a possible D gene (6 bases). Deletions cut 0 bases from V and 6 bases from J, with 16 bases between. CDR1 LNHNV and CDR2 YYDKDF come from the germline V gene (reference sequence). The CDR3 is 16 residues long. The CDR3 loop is CATSRETGSLGDTQYF. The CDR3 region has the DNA TGTGCCACCAGCAGAGAGACAGGCTCCCTAGGGGATACGCAGTATTTT. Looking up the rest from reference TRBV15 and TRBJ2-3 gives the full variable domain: DAMVIQNPRYQVTQFGKPVTLSCSQTLNHNVMYWYQQKSSQAPKLLFHYYDKDFNNEADTPDNFQSRRPNTSFCFLDIRSPGLGDTAMYLCATSRETGSLGDTQYFGPGTRLTVL.

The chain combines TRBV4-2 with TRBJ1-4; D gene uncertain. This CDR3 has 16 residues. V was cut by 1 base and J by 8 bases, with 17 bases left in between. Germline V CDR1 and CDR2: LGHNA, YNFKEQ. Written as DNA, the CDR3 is TGTGCCAGCAGCCAAGGGTCCGCTGGGCGGTGGGAAAAACTGTTTTTT. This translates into CASSQGSAGRWEKLFF.

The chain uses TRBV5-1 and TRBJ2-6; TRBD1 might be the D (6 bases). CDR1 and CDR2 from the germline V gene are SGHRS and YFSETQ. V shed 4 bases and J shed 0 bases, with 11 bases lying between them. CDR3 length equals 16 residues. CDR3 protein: CASSPRTDSGANVLTF. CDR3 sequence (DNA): TGCGCCAGCAGCCCCCGGACAGACTCTGGGGCCAACGTCCTGACTTTC.

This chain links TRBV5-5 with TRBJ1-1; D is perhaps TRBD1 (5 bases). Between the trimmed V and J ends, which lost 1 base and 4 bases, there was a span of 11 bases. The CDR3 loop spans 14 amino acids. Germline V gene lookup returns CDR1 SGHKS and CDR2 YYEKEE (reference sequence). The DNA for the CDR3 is TGTGCCAGCAGCTTGAAGTGGGGGGGCACTGAAGCTTTCTTT. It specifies CASSLKWGGTEAFF.

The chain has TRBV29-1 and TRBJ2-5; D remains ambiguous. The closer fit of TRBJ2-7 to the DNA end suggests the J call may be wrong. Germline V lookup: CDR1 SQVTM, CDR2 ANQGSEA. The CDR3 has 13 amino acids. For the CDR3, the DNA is TGCAGCGTCACGTCCCTCCGACCCGACGAGCAGTACTTC. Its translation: CSVTSLRPDEQYF.

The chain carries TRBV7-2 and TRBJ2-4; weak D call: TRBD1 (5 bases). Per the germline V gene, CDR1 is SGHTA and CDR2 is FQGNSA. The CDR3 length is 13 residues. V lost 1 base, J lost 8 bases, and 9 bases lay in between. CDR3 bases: TGTGCCAGCAGCTTAGGGGGCCGGGACATTCAGTACTTC. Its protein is CASSLGGRDIQYF.

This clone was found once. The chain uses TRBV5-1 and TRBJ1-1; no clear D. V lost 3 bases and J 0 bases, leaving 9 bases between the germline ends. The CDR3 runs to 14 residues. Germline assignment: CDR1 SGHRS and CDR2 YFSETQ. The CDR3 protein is CASSSEAMNTEAFF. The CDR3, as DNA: TGCGCCAGCAGCTCCGAAGCGATGAACACTGAAGCTTTCTTT.

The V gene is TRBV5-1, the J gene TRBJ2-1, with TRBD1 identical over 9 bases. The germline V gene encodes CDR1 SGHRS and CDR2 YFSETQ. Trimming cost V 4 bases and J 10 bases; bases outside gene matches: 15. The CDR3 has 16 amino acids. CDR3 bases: TGCGCCAGCAGCCTCACTACAGGGGGCGAGGTAAGGGAGCAGTTCTTC. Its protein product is CASSLTTGGEVREQFF.

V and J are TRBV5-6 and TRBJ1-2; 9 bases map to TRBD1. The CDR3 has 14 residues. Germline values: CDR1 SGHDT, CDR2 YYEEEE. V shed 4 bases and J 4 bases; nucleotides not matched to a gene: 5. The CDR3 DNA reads TGTGCCAGCAGCCCAACAGGGGGCGGCTATGGCTACACCTTC. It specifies CASSPTGGGYGYTF.

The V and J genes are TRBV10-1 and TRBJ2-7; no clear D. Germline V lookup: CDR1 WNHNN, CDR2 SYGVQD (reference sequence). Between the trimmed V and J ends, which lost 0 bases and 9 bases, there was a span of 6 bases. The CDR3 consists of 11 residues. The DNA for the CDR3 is TGCGCCAGCAGTGAGTCGGTGGTGCAGTACGTC. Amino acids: CASSESVVQYV.

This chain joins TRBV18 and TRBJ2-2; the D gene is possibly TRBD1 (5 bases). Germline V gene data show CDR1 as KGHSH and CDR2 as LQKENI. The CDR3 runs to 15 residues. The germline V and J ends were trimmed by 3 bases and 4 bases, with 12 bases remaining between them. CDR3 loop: CASSPNQGTTGELFF. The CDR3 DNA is TGTGCCAGCTCACCTAACCAGGGAACCACCGGGGAGCTGTTTTTT.

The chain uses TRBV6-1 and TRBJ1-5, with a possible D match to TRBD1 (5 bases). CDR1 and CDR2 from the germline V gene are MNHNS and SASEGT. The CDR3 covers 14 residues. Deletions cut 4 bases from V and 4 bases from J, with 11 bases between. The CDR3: CASSAAGQNQPQHF. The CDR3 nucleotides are TGTGCCAGCAGTGCGGCAGGGCAGAATCAGCCCCAGCATTTT.

CDR3 residues: CASRVGTSTGELFF. CDR3 nucleotides: TGCGCTTCACGAGTGGGAACGTCCACCGGGGAGCTGTTTTTT. J is TRBJ2-2 and V is TRBV5-1, with no clear D. CDR3 length: 14 amino acids. CDR1 SGHRS and CDR2 YFSETQ come from the germline V gene.